The 2 T cell receptor beta chains below come from one sample, sequenced in a study of shared clonotypes between healthy human individuals. Libraries were prepared by immunoSEQ multiplex PCR; TCRdb keeps only in-frame clonotypes and omits some of them. The sample includes around 720,000 clones, about 80% of them seen just once. Sequenced: memory CD4+ T cells sorted from blood. Noted subset: CD45RA-negative fraction. All receptors come from a woman in her 30s in good health.

The rearrangement links TRBV19 to TRBJ1-2; tentative D call: TRBD1 (5 bases). The CDR3 has 14 amino acids. Germline lookup yields CDR1 LNHDA and CDR2 SQIVND (reference sequence). With 7 bases removed from V and 3 bases from J, the gap between germline ends came to 15 bases. Written as DNA, the CDR3 is TGTGCCAGTACCAGCGCAGGGAGGGACTATGGCTACACCTTC. Its translation: CASTSAGRDYGYTF.

The chain is built from TRBV27 and TRBJ1-2, with D perhaps TRBD1 (5 bases). The CDR3 is 16 amino acids. The germline V and J ends were trimmed by 10 bases and 2 bases, with 23 bases remaining between them. CDR1 is MNHEY and CDR2 is SMNVEV in the germline V gene (reference sequence). This CDR3 reads CATTKTAGGLNYGYTF. CDR3 DNA sequence: TGTGCCACCACCAAGACCGCGGGGGGTTTAAACTATGGCTACACCTTC.